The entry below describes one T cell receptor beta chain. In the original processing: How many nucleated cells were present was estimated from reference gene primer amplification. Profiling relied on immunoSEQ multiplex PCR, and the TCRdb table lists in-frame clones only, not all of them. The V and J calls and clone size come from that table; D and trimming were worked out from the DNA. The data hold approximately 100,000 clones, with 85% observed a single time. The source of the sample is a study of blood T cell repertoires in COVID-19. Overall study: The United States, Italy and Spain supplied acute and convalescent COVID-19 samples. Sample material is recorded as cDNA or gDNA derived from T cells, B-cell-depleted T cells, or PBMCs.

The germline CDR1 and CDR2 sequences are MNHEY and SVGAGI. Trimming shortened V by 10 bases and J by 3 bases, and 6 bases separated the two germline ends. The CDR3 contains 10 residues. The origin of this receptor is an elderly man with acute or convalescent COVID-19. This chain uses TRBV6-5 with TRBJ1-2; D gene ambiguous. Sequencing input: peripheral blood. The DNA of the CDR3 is TGTGCCATACGGGACTATGGCTACACCTTC. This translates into CAIRDYGYTF.